This entry lists 14 T cell receptor beta chains sequenced from one sample in a study of cytomegalovirus exposure and HLA in healthy donors (dated by TCRdb to about 2017). Library prep was done by the immunoSEQ multiplex PCR assay. For the multiplex PCR, a mixture combining 60 forward primers for TCR Vbeta segments and 13 reverse primers for TCR Jbeta segments was used. The table comes from immuneACCESS by way of TCRdb, which keeps in-frame sequences with V and J called. Part of the clones is missing from these tables; in studies checked, under half for an unresolved V gene and the rest for unknown reasons. The sample records fewer than 250,000 clones, nearly 80% of which are singletons. The ten largest clones take up around 1.8% of the sample. The source material was PBMCs. The receptors were gathered from a man aged 18 to 30 in good health and CMV-seronegative.

This clone was counted a single time. This chain uses TRBV5-4 with TRBJ2-7; D might be TRBD2 (6 bases). Trimming shortened V by 2 bases and J by 3 bases, and 12 bases separated the two germline ends. The germline V gene encodes CDR1 SGHNT and CDR2 YYREEE (reference sequence). This CDR3 has 14 amino acids. The CDR3 spells CASSFSGGNYEQYF. CDR3 DNA sequence: TGTGCCAGCAGCTTTAGTGGAGGGAACTACGAGCAGTACTTC.

This chain links TRBV6-5 with TRBJ2-7; D is possibly TRBD2 (6 bases). Trimming stripped 2 bases from V and 1 base from J, with 15 bases between. The CDR3 has 16 residues. Germline V gene lookup returns CDR1 MNHEY and CDR2 SVGAGI. CDR3 in amino acids: CASSYTGEPKSYEQYF. Written as DNA, the CDR3 is TGTGCCAGCAGTTACACGGGGGAACCCAAGTCCTACGAGCAGTACTTC.

V and J are TRBV11-3 and TRBJ2-5, with 8 positions matching TRBD1. The CDR3 contains 16 residues. V trimming: 2 bases; J trimming: 5 bases; junction bases outside the gene matches: 10. The germline gives CDR1 SGHNT, CDR2 YENEEA. The CDR3 here is CASSLSLAGGGETQYF. CDR3 bases: TGTGCCAGCAGCTTATCGTTGGCAGGGGGCGGGGAGACCCAGTACTTC.

For this clone: The junction shows a germline mismatch at one end, possibly a read error. Here the CDR3 reads CSSSQNTGTSGANVLTF. In DNA, the CDR3 is TGTTCCAGCAGCCAAAACACAGGGACCTCTGGGGCCAACGTCCTGACTTTC. The chain uses TRBV7-9 and TRBJ2-6, with TRBD1 as a possible D gene (6 bases). Germline V lookup: CDR1 SEHNR, CDR2 FQNEAQ (reference sequence). This CDR3 contains 17 residues.

This rearrangement joins TRBV28 to TRBJ2-1, with 8 bases matching TRBD2. The CDR3 sequence is 16 residues long. Unmatched junction bases numbered 8, after V lost 4 bases and J lost 3 bases. Germline CDR1 is MDHEN and CDR2 is SYDVKM. CDR3 nucleotide sequence: TGTGCCAGCAGTTCCCTCGGGAGGGGATTCTACAATGAGCAGTTCTTC. This sequence encodes CASSSLGRGFYNEQFF.

The V gene is TRBV2, the J gene TRBJ1-5; the D is unclear. Germline V gene data show CDR1 as SNHLY and CDR2 as FYNNEI. CDR3 length: 14 amino acids. The germline V and J ends were trimmed by 2 bases and 3 bases, with 8 bases remaining between them. The CDR3 DNA reads TGTGCCAGCAGTGAAAGTGCGGTCAATCAGCCCCAGCATTTT. This codes for CASSESAVNQPQHF.

The chain uses TRBV19 and TRBJ1-5; D is undetermined. The V end was cut by 9 bases, the J end by 3 bases, with 18 bases between. The CDR3 is 15 residues long. The germline gives CDR1 LNHDA, CDR2 SQIVND (reference sequence). This CDR3 is CASGGSGTLNQPQHF. CDR3 in DNA: TGTGCCAGCGGCGGTTCCGGCACCCTCAATCAGCCCCAGCATTTT.

This clone was counted only a few times. V and J are TRBV5-1 and TRBJ2-7, with D possibly TRBD1 on 6 matching bases. Between the trimmed V and J ends, which lost 2 bases and 2 bases, there was a span of 14 bases. The CDR3 runs 15 residues. Germline V gene lookup returns CDR1 SGHRS and CDR2 YFSETQ. The CDR3 region is CASSLSGTNPYEQYF. The CDR3 DNA reads TGCGCCAGCAGCTTATCGGGGACAAATCCCTACGAGCAGTACTTC.

The chain carries TRBV5-6 and TRBJ2-7, with TRBD2 matching over 7 bases. V gave up 4 bases and J gave up 6 bases; unmatched junction bases: 7. Germline CDR1 and CDR2: SGHDT and YYEEEE. The CDR3 sequence is 13 residues long. The CDR3 DNA follows: TGTGCCAGCAGCCCCGCGGGGGAGGGCGAGCAGTACTTC. Translated, it gives CASSPAGEGEQYF.

The chain carries TRBV2 and TRBJ2-1; 8 bases map to TRBD1. Looked up from germline, CDR1 is SNHLY and CDR2 is FYNNEI. The CDR3 runs to 13 residues. With 6 bases clipped from V and 8 bases from J, the junction kept 6 bases outside the gene matches. CDR3 sequence: CASSGTGGDEQFF. CDR3 nucleotide sequence: TGTGCCAGCAGCGGGACAGGAGGCGATGAGCAGTTCTTC.

V and J are TRBV6-4 and TRBJ2-3, with 7 bases aligning to TRBD2. The ends lost 3 bases at V and 2 bases at J; junction bases unmatched: 5. From germline, CDR1 is MRHNA and CDR2 SNTAGT. This CDR3 region has 15 residues. CDR3 residues: CASSDRGGNTDTQYF. Here the CDR3 DNA reads TGTGCCAGCAGTGATCGCGGGGGAAACACAGATACGCAGTATTTT.

The rearrangement uses TRBV5-6 and TRBJ2-1; 9 nucleotides agree with TRBD2. The V and J ends lost 1 base and 5 bases, in that order; junction bases with no gene match: 4. Per the germline V gene, CDR1 is SGHDT and CDR2 is YYEEEE. This CDR3 spans 15 amino acids. The CDR3 loop is CASSLLAGGDNEQFF. CDR3 nucleotide sequence: TGTGCCAGCAGCTTGTTGGCGGGAGGGGACAATGAGCAGTTCTTC.

The chain couples TRBV27 to TRBJ1-5, with 8 bases lining up with TRBD1. The CDR3 runs to 19 residues. Looked up from germline, CDR1 is MNHEY and CDR2 is SMNVEV (reference sequence). J was trimmed by 0 bases and V by 5 bases; bases with no gene match: 15. The CDR3 region is CASSPVRQGPENSNQPQHF. The CDR3 DNA reads as TGTGCCAGCAGTCCCGTCCGACAGGGGCCAGAGAATAGCAATCAGCCCCAGCATTTT.

The chain recombines TRBV7-2 with TRBJ1-5, with D possibly being TRBD1 (6 bases). Germline V gene data show CDR1 as SGHTA and CDR2 as FQGNSA. The germline V and J ends were trimmed by 5 bases and 4 bases, with 9 bases remaining between them. This CDR3 is 13 amino acids long. The CDR3 spells CASSPTGNQPQHF. The CDR3, as DNA: TGTGCCAGCAGCCCGACAGGTAATCAGCCCCAGCATTTT.